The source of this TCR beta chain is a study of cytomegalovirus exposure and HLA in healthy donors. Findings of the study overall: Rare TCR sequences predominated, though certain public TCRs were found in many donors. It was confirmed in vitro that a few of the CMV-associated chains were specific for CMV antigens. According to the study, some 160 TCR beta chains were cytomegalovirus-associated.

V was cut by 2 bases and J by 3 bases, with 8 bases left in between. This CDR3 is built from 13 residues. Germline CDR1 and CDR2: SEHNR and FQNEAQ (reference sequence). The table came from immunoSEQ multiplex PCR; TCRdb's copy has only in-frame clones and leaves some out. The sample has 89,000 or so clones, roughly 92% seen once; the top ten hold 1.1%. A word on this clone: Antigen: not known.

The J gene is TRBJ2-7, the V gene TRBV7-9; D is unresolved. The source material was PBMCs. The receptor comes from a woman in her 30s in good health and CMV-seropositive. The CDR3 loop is CASSLTYNYEQYF. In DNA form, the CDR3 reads TGTGCCAGCAGCTTAACATACAACTACGAGCAGTACTTC.